This TCR beta chain appears in the sequencing data of a study of blood T cell repertoires in COVID-19. Study background: Sample material is recorded as cDNA or gDNA derived from T cells, B-cell-depleted T cells, or PBMCs.

A Seattle source enrolled patients during active infection and followed them longitudinally. Authors' methods: Amplified reference gene primers provided the basis for estimating nucleated cell counts. TCRdb's table, derived via immunoSEQ multiplex PCR, lists solely in-frame clones and lacks some. D and trimming come from the DNA, and the V and J calls and clone size come from that table. The sample contains tens of thousands of clones, 70% to 80% of which appear only once. This sequence originates from a man in his 70s with COVID-19, enrolled during active disease. Sequencing was carried out using peripheral blood.

The CDR3 protein is CASSLRTSGQETQYF. The CDR3 DNA follows: TGTGCCAGCAGTCTCAGGACTAGCGGCCAAGAGACCCAGTACTTC. This chain uses TRBV28 with TRBJ2-5, with TRBD2 identical over 10 bases. The CDR3 runs to 15 residues. V shed 5 bases and J 1 base; nucleotides not matched to a gene: 4. Germline loops: CDR1 MDHEN, CDR2 SYDVKM.